This T cell receptor (beta chain) was documented in a study of cytomegalovirus exposure and HLA in healthy donors. Background on the study: Both the 120 or so validation repertoires and the 666 first-cohort repertoires used the same platform, as reported by a later analysis.

The study's findings and limits: According to a subsequent analysis, TCR clusters from the first cohort were inclined to appear together in the 120 validation repertoires. Specificity for CMV antigens was confirmed in vitro for a few of the CMV-associated chains.

The protocol was immunoSEQ multiplex PCR, while the TCRdb copy is restricted to in-frame clones and leaves out a portion. The sample records approximately 280,000 clones, around 85% being singletons. For this clone: The antigen remains undetermined. The junction and the germline gene differ at one end; a read error may be behind it.

Sequencing input: PBMCs. The sequence was obtained from a young woman in good health and CMV-seronegative.

As DNA, the CDR3 is TGTGCTAGCAGCCCCGACAGGGGAAACACCATATATTTT. Amino acid sequence: CASSPDRGNTIYF. V usage is TRBV7-7 and J usage is TRBJ1-3; D possibly corresponds to TRBD1 (6 bases). The CDR3 runs 13 residues. The germline V gene has CDR1 SSHAT and CDR2 FNYEAQ (reference sequence).